This is a list of T cell receptor beta chains from one sample in a study of blood T cell repertoires in COVID-19. TCRdb keeps only in-frame clones here, not all; method: immunoSEQ multiplex PCR. The table records more than 300,000 clones, approximately 88% of them present only once. Sequencing used peripheral blood. The receptors stem from a woman under 40 with COVID-19, enrolled during active disease. The conserved cysteine and the conserved F or W are not part of the CDR3 here. D genes are given only for firm matches.

>TRBV7-2|TRBJ2-1|-
ASGQAGIHNEQF
>TRBV4-1|TRBJ2-1|TRBD2
ASSQGFLAGKGNEQF
>TRBV6-1|TRBJ1-1|-
ASSEVAGLNTEAF
>TRBV19|TRBJ2-5|TRBD2
ASSNPLGGGSGTQY
>TRBV7-8|TRBJ2-2|-
ASSRTRVGTGELF
>TRBV2|TRBJ2-5|-
ASSVSVETQY
>TRBV6-5|TRBJ1-1|-
ASSLLTVEAF
>TRBV30|TRBJ1-1|-
AWTHVGGDTEAF
>TRBV6-5|TRBJ2-4|-
ASKEGSAKNIQY
>TRBV29-1|TRBJ1-2|-
SVEEGAI
>TRBV11-2|TRBJ1-2|-
ASSSPSGSLSYGYT
>TRBV5-1|TRBJ1-5|-
ASSLMGPDQPQH
>TRBV5-5|TRBJ1-5|TRBD1
ASSLDRQGYQPQH
>TRBV9|TRBJ2-1|-
ASSGPGLEDEQF
>TRBV5-8|TRBJ1-2|TRBD1
ASSPMGRGTGGYT
>TRBV5-4|TRBJ1-1|-
ASSPRSGNTEAF
>TRBV19|TRBJ1-3|-
ASSIGPGLVIY
>TRBV19|TRBJ2-5|TRBD2
ASSIDFLAGSQETQY
>TRBV18|TRBJ2-6|TRBD1
ASSGQGLPSGANVLT
>TRBV2|TRBJ2-3|-
ASRIPGLFTDTQY
>TRBV4-2|TRBJ1-6|-
ASSPGPDSPLH
>TRBV9|TRBJ2-3|TRBD2
ASSVEGTSGAVTQY
>TRBV12-2|TRBJ2-1|-
ASRLEGLKGLSTNEQF
>TRBV5-5|TRBJ1-2|-
ASSFAGDPGYGYT
>TRBV7-8|TRBJ2-1|-
ASSLEGTGRF
>TRBV2|TRBJ1-1|-
ASSELSNRGYVNTEAF
>TRBV10-3|TRBJ1-1|-
AISRTGAELTGAF
>TRBV5-5|TRBJ1-6|TRBD1
ASRDRDFTSPLH
>TRBV5-4|TRBJ2-3|TRBD2
ASSLQRGSTDTQY
>TRBV4-2|TRBJ1-2|TRBD1
ASSQVFDRGLDGYT
>TRBV19|TRBJ1-2|TRBD1
ASSRPGTGGDRYGYT
>TRBV2|TRBJ1-1|-
ASSPKMNTEAF
>TRBV14|TRBJ1-6|-
ASSQGHYNSPLH
>TRBV4-2|TRBJ2-3|-
ASSPAGRAGDTQY
>TRBV6-6|TRBJ1-1|-
ASRGLNTEAF
>TRBV3-1/TRBV3-2|TRBJ1-6|-
ASSPLSDRYNSPLH
>TRBV5-1|TRBJ1-2|-
ASSLEVRTSDGYT
>TRBV9|TRBJ2-3|TRBD2
ASSAYLAGGPTDTQY
>TRBV19|TRBJ1-2|-
ASSIDPHVRDGYT
>TRBV7-8|TRBJ1-1|-
ASSPWQAGAF
>TRBV7-9|TRBJ1-2|TRBD1
ASSLGQGPYGYT
>TRBV21-1|TRBJ2-1|-
ASSTRPLSRLAGGFDEQF
>TRBV11-3|TRBJ2-1|TRBD2
ASSIPLSGDNEQF
>TRBV18|TRBJ1-3|-
ASSLASSGNTIY
>TRBV11-2|TRBJ2-3|TRBD2
ASSASEAGLTQY